This TCR beta chain was captured by sequencing in a study of vaccination and CD4 T cells after COVID-19. Study information: The study drew post-COVID samples a median 101 days after diagnosis (range 35 to 161).

Treatment denoted: approximately 9-day PBMC culture with coronavirus spike peptide pools or control peptides (ViraFEST assay). Antigen-specific T cells were expanded with peptide pools by ViraFEST, and TCRs were then sequenced. Fresh medium (containing IL-2) replaced half the medium on days 3 and 7. On this clonotype: Its target is not known.

The Oncomine TCR Beta short-read assay generated sequence data from the DNA of cultured CD4+ T cells. A single record per CDR3 protein comes from TCRdb applying MiXCR to the PCR reads. The sample lists just over 9,500 distinct CDR3 sequences, roughly 70% occurring once. Study outcomes and limitations: Median SARS-CoV-2-reactive clonotype numbers went from 21 to 38; this increase was not significant.

The CDR3 is 13 residues long. Trimming left V 3 bases short and J 3 bases short, with 9 bases between. From germline, CDR1 is MNHNS and CDR2 SASEGT. The specimen sequenced was CD4+ T cells from blood, cultured in vitro. The chain uses TRBV6-1 and TRBJ2-7; D gene uncertain. The origin of this receptor is a human donor who had recovered from COVID-19. The CDR3 reads CASSEVSIYEQYF. The CDR3 DNA is TGTGCCAGCAGTGAGGTTAGCATCTACGAGCAGTACTTC.